Included here is one TCR beta chain sequence, with context. Its antigen is not known. These data are taken from a study of T cell responses to AZD1222 COVID-19 vaccine. Study-level background: Pooling covered second doses at about 4 or about 12 weeks.

Findings and limits, study-wide: Spike was spanned by vaccine-associated CD4 TCRs, which were dominant at 160-218 and 743-854. Receipt of two AZD1222 doses was followed by a rise in Spike-specific TCR breadth and depth.

This table comes from immunoSEQ multiplex PCR, and its TCRdb copy is limited to in-frame clones, with some not included. The sample lists 100,000 to 150,000 clones, about nine tenths occurring once. With V trimmed by 1 base and J by 5 bases, 3 bases remained unmatched. The CDR3 is 15 amino acids. Looked up from germline, CDR1 is LNHNV and CDR2 is YYDKDF (reference sequence). V is TRBV15 and J is TRBJ2-1; TRBD2 matches at 9 bases. This TCR was sampled from an adult in good health. Sequenced material: peripheral blood, taken on day 0 of AZD1222 vaccination. CDR3 nucleotides: TGTGCCACCAGCAGAGGGGGACTAGCTGACAATGAGCAGTTCTTC. This gives the protein CATSRGGLADNEQFF.